The clone carrying this T cell receptor beta chain was seen more than once but under ten times. Its target is unknown. The data were taken from a study of identical twins. General study points: The presence of invariant MAIT and iNKT cells could partly confound analyses of zero-insertion sequences. Insertions were fewer in abundant cord blood beta clonotypes, whereas memory repertoires showed none of this pattern.

After removal of 7 bases from V and 4 bases from J, the junction contained 6 bases not matched to a gene. From germline, CDR1 is DFQATT and CDR2 SNEGSKA (reference sequence). CDR3 length equals 13 residues. Using its own MiXCR run on the 5' RACE reads, TCRdb lists one record per CDR3 protein. The profile shows more than 200,000 distinct CDR3 sequences, around 15% of them singletons. The TCR comes from a woman younger than 35 in good health. This sequence joins TRBV20-1 and TRBJ1-1; 10 bases are a match to TRBD1. The sequencing input was memory (CD45RO+) T cells sorted from blood. The CDR3 sequence is CSGSGQGLTEAFF. The CDR3 DNA follows: TGCAGTGGGTCGGGACAGGGGCTCACTGAAGCTTTCTTT.